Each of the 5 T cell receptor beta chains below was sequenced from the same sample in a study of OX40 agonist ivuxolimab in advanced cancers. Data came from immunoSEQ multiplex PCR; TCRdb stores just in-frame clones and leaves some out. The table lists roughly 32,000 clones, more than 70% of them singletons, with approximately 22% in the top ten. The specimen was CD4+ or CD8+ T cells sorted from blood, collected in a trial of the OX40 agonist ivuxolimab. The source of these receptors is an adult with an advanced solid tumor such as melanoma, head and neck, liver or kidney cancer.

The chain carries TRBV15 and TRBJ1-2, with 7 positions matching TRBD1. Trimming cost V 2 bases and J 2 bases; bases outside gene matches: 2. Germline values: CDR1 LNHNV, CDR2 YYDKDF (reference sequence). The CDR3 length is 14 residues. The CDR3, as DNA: TGTGCCACCAGCAGAACGACAGGGAACTATGGCTACACCTTC. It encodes CATSRTTGNYGYTF.

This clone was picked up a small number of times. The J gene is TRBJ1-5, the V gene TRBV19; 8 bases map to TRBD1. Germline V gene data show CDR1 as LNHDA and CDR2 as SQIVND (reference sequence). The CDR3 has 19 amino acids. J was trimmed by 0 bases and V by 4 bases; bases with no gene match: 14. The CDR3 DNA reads TGTGCCAGTAGTACCTCCGGGACAGGTCGTGCGAGTAGCAATCAGCCCCAGCATTTT. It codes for CASSTSGTGRASSNQPQHF.

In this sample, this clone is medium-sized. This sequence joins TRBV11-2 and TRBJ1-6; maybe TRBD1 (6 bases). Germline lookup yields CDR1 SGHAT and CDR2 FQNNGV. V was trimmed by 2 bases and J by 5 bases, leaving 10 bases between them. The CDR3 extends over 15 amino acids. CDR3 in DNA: TGTGCCAGCAGCTTATGGGCAGGGGATAATTCACCCCTCCACTTT. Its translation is CASSLWAGDNSPLHF.

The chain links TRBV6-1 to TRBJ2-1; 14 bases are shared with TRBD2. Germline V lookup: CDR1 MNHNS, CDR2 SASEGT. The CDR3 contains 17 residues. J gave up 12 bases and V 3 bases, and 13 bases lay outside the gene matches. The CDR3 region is CASSENLGLAGGAAQFF. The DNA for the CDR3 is TGTGCCAGCAGTGAGAACCTAGGACTAGCGGGGGGCGCGGCGCAGTTCTTC.

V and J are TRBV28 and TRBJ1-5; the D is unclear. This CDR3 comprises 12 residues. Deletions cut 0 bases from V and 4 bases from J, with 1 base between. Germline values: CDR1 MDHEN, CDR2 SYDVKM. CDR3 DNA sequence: TGTGCCAGCAGTTTATGGAATCAGCCCCAGCATTTT. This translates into CASSLWNQPQHF.